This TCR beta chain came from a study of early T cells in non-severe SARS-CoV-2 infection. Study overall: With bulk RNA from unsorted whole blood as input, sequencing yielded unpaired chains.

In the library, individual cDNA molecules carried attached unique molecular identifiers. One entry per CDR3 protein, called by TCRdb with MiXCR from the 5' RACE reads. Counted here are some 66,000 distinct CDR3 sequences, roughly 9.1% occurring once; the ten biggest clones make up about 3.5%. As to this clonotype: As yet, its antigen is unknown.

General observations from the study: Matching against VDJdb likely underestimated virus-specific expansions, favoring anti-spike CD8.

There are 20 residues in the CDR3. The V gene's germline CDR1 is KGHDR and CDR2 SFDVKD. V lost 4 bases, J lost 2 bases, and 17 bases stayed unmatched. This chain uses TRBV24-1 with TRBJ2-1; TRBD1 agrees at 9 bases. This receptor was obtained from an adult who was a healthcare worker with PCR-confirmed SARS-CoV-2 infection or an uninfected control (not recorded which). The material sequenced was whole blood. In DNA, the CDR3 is TGTGCCACCAGTGACCCCACAGGGGGCGCCTCAGCGGGAACCTACAATGAGCAGTTCTTC. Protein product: CATSDPTGGASAGTYNEQFF.